This entry lists 19 T cell receptor beta chains sequenced from one sample in a study of T cells of healthy individuals. MiXCR was run by TCRdb on the 5' RACE reads, yielding one entry per CDR3 protein. The sample shows some 100,000 distinct CDR3 sequences, under 20% of them seen only once. Source of these receptors: a human donor in good health.

In this sample, this clonotype turned up many times. The chain employs TRBV12-3 or TRBV12-4 and TRBJ1-4, with a weak D call TRBD1 (5 bases). The CDR3 is 14 residues long. V shed 7 bases and J shed 5 bases, with 14 bases lying between them. Here the CDR3 DNA reads TGTGCCAGCACAAACCAGGGCGGGAATGAAAAACTGTTTTTT. It specifies CASTNQGGNEKLFF.

This clonotype was seen many times. The J gene is TRBJ2-7, the V gene TRBV29-1; D not resolved. The length of the CDR3 is 14 residues. V dropped 4 bases and J dropped 0 bases, with 13 bases sitting between them. Germline V CDR1 and CDR2: SQVTM, ANQGSEA. CDR3 nucleotide sequence: TGCAGCGTTGGCTCGGTCCTTAGCTCCTACGAGCAGTACTTC. Residues: CSVGSVLSSYEQYF.

This chain joins TRBV6-6 and TRBJ2-4; D is undetermined. The germline V gene has CDR1 MNHNY and CDR2 SVGAGI (reference sequence). This CDR3 region has 13 residues. Between the trimmed V and J ends, which lost 6 bases and 5 bases, there was a span of 11 bases. The CDR3 bases are TGTGCCAGCAGAACTCCCAACGAAAACATTCAGTACTTC. This translates into CASRTPNENIQYF.

This clonotype was detected ten times or more. This chain joins TRBV20-1 and TRBJ2-5, with TRBD1 matching 11 bases. CDR3 length: 13 amino acids. Germline CDR1 reads DFQATT; CDR2 reads SNEGSKA (reference sequence). V was clipped by 5 bases and J by 5 bases; unmatched bases: 4. The CDR3 region has the DNA TGCAGTGCTCGGACAGGGGGCGTGGAGACCCAGTACTTC. Its protein is CSARTGGVETQYF.

Ten or more counts support this clonotype. The J gene is TRBJ2-3, the V gene TRBV28; possible D gene TRBD1, 5 bases. Trimming shortened V by 2 bases and J by 3 bases, and 12 bases separated the two germline ends. This CDR3 region has 15 residues. Germline CDR1 and CDR2: MDHEN and SYDVKM. The CDR3 protein is CASSLRQGETDTQYF. The CDR3 DNA sequence: TGTGCCAGCAGTTTACGGCAGGGTGAGACAGATACGCAGTATTTT.

The V and J genes are TRBV29-1 and TRBJ1-2; 9 bases are a match to TRBD1. After removal of 6 bases from V and 2 bases from J, the junction contained 4 bases not matched to a gene. This CDR3 has 13 amino acids. Germline V gene sequence: CDR1 SQVTM, CDR2 ANQGSEA. The CDR3 bases are TGCAGCGTATCGGACAGGGGAAACTATGGCTACACCTTC. Amino acids: CSVSDRGNYGYTF.

The CDR3 is CASHTGYPDQPQHF. In DNA, the CDR3 is TGTGCCAGCCACACAGGGTACCCGGATCAGCCCCAGCATTTT. V and J are TRBV2 and TRBJ1-5; D might be TRBD1 (6 bases). Deletions cut 8 bases from V and 5 bases from J, with 16 bases between. The CDR3 runs to 14 residues. In germline, CDR1 is SNHLY, CDR2 FYNNEI.

This clonotype was recorded a few times. V is TRBV2 and J is TRBJ2-3; no clear D gene. Germline values: CDR1 SNHLY, CDR2 FYNNEI. The CDR3 is made up of 13 amino acids. V shed 6 bases and J shed 5 bases, with 12 bases lying between them. The CDR3 region is CASSINIQDTQYF. The CDR3 bases are TGTGCCAGCAGCATAAATATACAAGATACGCAGTATTTT.

This clonotype was recorded at least ten times. This chain uses TRBV7-2 with TRBJ2-1; D uncertain. Germline V gene lookup returns CDR1 SGHTA and CDR2 FQGNSA. The V and J ends lost 1 base and 3 bases respectively, with 4 bases between them. The CDR3 has 13 amino acids. CDR3: CASSLDSYNEQFF. The CDR3 DNA reads TGTGCCAGCAGCTTAGACAGCTACAATGAGCAGTTCTTC.

The chain links TRBV5-5 to TRBJ2-6, with TRBD2 matching over 11 bases. Unmatched junction bases numbered 6, after V lost 3 bases and J lost 4 bases. CDR1 is SGHKS, CDR2 YYEKEE, per germline (reference sequence). This CDR3 is 17 amino acids long. CDR3 in DNA: TGTGCCAGCAGCTATAGCGGGGGGGCTTCCGGGGCCAACGTCCTGACTTTC. It codes for CASSYSGGASGANVLTF.

This clonotype has a handful of counts. The chain recombines TRBV5-6 with TRBJ2-2; D is uncertain. CDR3 length: 12 residues. V lost 4 bases and J 5 bases, leaving 6 bases between the germline ends. The V gene's germline CDR1 is SGHDT and CDR2 YYEEEE. In DNA, the CDR3 is TGTGCCAGCAGCCGGAAAACCGGGGAGCTGTTTTTT. This codes for CASSRKTGELFF.

The chain combines TRBV29-1 with TRBJ2-2; D unresolved. The CDR3 contains 13 residues. Germline V lookup: CDR1 SQVTM, CDR2 ANQGSEA. Deletions cut 4 bases from V and 1 base from J, with 7 bases between. CDR3 coding DNA: TGCAGCGTTGGCACTTTGAACACCGGGGAGCTGTTTTTT. This sequence encodes CSVGTLNTGELFF.

The V gene is TRBV4-3, the J gene TRBJ1-2, with D possibly matching TRBD1 (5 bases). The CDR3 consists of 14 residues. Germline CDR1 is LGHNA and CDR2 is YSLEER. V dropped 6 bases and J dropped 8 bases, with 19 bases sitting between them. The chain's CDR3 is CASREDTTLGGYTF. The DNA of the CDR3 is TGCGCCAGCAGAGAGGACACTACGCTGGGCGGCTACACCTTC.

The V gene is TRBV12-3 or TRBV12-4, the J gene TRBJ2-2; TRBD1 aligns across 8 bases. V trimming: 6 bases; J trimming: 8 bases; junction bases outside the gene matches: 8. The CDR3 contains 14 residues. The DNA for the CDR3 is TGTGCCAGCAGGAATCAGGGGGCCAGGGGGGAGCTGTTTTTT. This translates into CASRNQGARGELFF.

The rearrangement uses TRBV24-1 and TRBJ2-3, with D hard to call. CDR1 KGHDR and CDR2 SFDVKD come from the germline V gene. The CDR3 spans 15 residues. The V gene lost 1 base and the J gene lost 5 bases, with 12 bases spanning the gap. The CDR3 nucleotides are TGTGCCACCAGTGATTTAGTGGACCGAAGAGATACGCAGTATTTT. It codes for CATSDLVDRRDTQYF.

This clonotype was detected only a few times. J is TRBJ2-7 and V is TRBV18; possible D gene TRBD1, 5 bases. This CDR3 comprises 13 residues. CDR1 KGHSH and CDR2 LQKENI come from the germline V gene. Trimming took 5 bases from V and 3 from J, leaving 11 bases between them. The CDR3 sequence: CASSSRTLYEQYF. The CDR3 DNA reads TGTGCCAGCTCATCGAGGACACTCTACGAGCAGTACTTC.

This clonotype was counted many times. The rearrangement uses TRBV4-2 and TRBJ2-6; TRBD1 matches 7 bases. The CDR3 consists of 17 residues. The trim removed 2 bases at V and 0 bases at J, leaving 4 bases unmatched. Germline CDR1 is LGHNA and CDR2 is YNFKEQ. This CDR3 reads CASSQWTGDSGANVLTF. The CDR3 DNA sequence: TGTGCCAGCAGCCAATGGACAGGCGACTCTGGGGCCAACGTCCTGACTTTC.

The V call is TRBV11-2, the J call TRBJ1-1; 7 positions match TRBD1. With 2 bases clipped from V and 1 base from J, the junction kept 1 base outside the gene matches. Germline V gene data show CDR1 as SGHAT and CDR2 as FQNNGV. The CDR3 is made up of 14 amino acids. As DNA, the CDR3 is TGTGCCAGCAGCTTAAGGACAGGGAACACTGAAGCTTTCTTT. As protein: CASSLRTGNTEAFF.

V gene TRBV5-1 combines with J gene TRBJ1-1; 7 nucleotides align to TRBD1. The CDR3 extends over 14 amino acids. Germline CDR1 and CDR2: SGHRS and YFSETQ. V lost 6 bases and J lost 2; bases outside the gene matches: 7. The chain's CDR3 is CASTPGQTNTEAFF. The DNA for the CDR3 is TGCGCCAGCACTCCGGGACAGACTAACACTGAAGCTTTCTTT.